This T cell receptor beta chain emerged from a study of cytomegalovirus exposure and HLA in healthy donors. CDR1 and CDR2 from the germline V gene are MDHEN and SYDVKM. Trimming took off 3 bases at V and 1 base at J, with 14 bases between the two ends. The CDR3 has 16 residues. Researchers ran the PCR with 60 Vbeta and 13 Jbeta primers. The protocol was immunoSEQ multiplex PCR, while the TCRdb copy is restricted to in-frame clones and leaves out a portion. Of about 110,000 clones in the sample, roughly 85% are singletons; the top ten hold approximately 2.8%. Those who donated were healthy bone marrow donors.

Sequenced input: PBMCs. The clonotype originates from a woman in her 40s in good health and CMV-seronegative. The chain uses TRBV28 and TRBJ2-3, with D possibly being TRBD2 (5 bases). The CDR3 DNA reads TGTGCCAGCAGTTTTTTCGCGGAGAGGGGCACAGATACGCAGTATTTT. It encodes CASSFFAERGTDTQYF.